This entry concerns a single T cell receptor beta chain. Amplification used 60 Vbeta primers and 13 Jbeta primers. Clones were sequenced by immunoSEQ multiplex PCR, and TCRdb holds only the in-frame ones, with some missing. The sample includes approximately 170,000 clones, around 86% of them seen just once. From germline, CDR1 is SGDLS and CDR2 YYNGEE. This CDR3 spans 16 amino acids. The V gene end was trimmed by 6 bases and the J gene end by 4 bases; junction bases not matched to a gene: 6. The sample belongs to a study of cytomegalovirus exposure and HLA in healthy donors. The source of this sequence is a man aged 45-65 years in good health and CMV-seropositive. The specimen sequenced was PBMCs. The rearrangement joins TRBV9 to TRBJ2-6; 11 bases map to TRBD2. This CDR3 reads CASKGTSGVGANVLTF. The CDR3 DNA sequence: TGTGCCAGCAAAGGGACTAGCGGAGTGGGGGCCAACGTCCTGACTTTC. The entire variable domain, with the rest obtained from reference TRBV9 and TRBJ2-6, is as follows: DSGVTQTPKHLITATGQRVTLRCSPRSGDLSVYWYQQSLDQGLQFLIQYYNGEERAKGNILERFSAQQFPDLHSELNLSSLELGDSALYFCASKGTSGVGANVLTFGAGSRLTVL.